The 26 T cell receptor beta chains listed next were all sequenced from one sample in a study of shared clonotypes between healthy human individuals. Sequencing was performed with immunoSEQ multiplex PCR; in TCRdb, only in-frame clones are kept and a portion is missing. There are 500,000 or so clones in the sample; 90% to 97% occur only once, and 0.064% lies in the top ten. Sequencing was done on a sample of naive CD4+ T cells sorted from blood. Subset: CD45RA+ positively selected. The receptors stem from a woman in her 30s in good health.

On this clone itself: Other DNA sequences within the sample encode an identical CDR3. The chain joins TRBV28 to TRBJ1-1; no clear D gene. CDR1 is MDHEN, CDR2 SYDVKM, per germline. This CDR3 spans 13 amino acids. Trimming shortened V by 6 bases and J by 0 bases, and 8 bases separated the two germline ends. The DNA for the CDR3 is TGTGCCAGCAGCCTGGGCCTGAACACTGAAGCTTTCTTT. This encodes CASSLGLNTEAFF.

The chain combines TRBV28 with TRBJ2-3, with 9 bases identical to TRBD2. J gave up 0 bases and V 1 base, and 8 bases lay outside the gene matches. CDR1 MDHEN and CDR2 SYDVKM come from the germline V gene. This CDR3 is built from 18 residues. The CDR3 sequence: CASSLSPSGTPSTDTQYF. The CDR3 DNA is TGTGCCAGCAGTTTATCCCCTAGCGGGACACCTAGCACAGATACGCAGTATTTT.

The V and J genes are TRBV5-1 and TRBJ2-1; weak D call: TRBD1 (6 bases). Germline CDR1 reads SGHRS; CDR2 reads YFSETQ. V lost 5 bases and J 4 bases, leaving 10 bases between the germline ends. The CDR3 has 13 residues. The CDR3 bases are TGCGCCAGCAGTTATGGACAGTACAATGAGCAGTTCTTC. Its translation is CASSYGQYNEQFF.

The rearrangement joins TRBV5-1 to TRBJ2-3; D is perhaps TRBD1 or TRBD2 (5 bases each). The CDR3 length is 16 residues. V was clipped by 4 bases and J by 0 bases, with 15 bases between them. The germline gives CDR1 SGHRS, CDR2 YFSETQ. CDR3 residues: CASSLGTSTSTDTQYF. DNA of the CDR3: TGCGCCAGCAGCCTCGGGACCTCGACTAGCACAGATACGCAGTATTTT.

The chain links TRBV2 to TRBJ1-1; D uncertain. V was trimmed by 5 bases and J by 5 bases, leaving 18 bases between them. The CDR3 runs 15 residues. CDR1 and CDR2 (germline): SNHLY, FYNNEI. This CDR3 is CASSSLRVPGTEAFF. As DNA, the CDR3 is TGTGCCAGCAGTTCTCTAAGGGTACCGGGTACTGAAGCTTTCTTT.

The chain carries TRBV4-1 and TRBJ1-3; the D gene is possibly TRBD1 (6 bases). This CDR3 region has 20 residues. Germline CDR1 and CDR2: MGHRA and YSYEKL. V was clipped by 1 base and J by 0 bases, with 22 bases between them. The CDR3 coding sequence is TGCGCCAGCAGCCAAGCAAGGGGGTCCATCACAGGGAGCTCTGGAAACACCATATATTTT. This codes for CASSQARGSITGSSGNTIYF.

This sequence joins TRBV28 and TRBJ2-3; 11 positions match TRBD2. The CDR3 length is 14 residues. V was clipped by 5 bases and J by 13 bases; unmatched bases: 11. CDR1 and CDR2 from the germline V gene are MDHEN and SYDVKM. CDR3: CASSISGRALREYF. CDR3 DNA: TGTGCCAGCAGTATTAGCGGGAGGGCCCTACGGGAGTATTTT.

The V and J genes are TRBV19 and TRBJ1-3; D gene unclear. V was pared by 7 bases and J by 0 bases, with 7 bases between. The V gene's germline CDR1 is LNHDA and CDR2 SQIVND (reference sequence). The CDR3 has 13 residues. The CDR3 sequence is CASTQFSGNTIYF. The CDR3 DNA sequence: TGTGCCAGTACCCAATTCTCTGGAAACACCATATATTTT.

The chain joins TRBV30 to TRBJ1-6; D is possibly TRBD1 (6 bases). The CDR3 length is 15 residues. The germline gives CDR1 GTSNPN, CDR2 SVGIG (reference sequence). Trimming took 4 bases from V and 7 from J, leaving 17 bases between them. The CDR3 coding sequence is TGTGCCTGGATTAAGGGGGGAGTCCGGAATTCACCCCTCCACTTT. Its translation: CAWIKGGVRNSPLHF.

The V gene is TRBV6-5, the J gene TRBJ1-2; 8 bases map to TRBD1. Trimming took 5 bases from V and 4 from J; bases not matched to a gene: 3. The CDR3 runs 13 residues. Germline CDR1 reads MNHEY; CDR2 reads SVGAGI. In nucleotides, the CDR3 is TGTGCCAGCAGTGTGGACAGGGTCTATGGCTACACCTTC. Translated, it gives CASSVDRVYGYTF.

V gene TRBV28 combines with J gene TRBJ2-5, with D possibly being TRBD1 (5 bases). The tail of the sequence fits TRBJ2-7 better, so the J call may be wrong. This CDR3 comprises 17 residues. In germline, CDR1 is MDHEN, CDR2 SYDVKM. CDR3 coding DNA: TGTGCCAGCAGTTTAACTGGTTGGACACCGGACTCCTACGAGCAGTACTTC. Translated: CASSLTGWTPDSYEQYF.

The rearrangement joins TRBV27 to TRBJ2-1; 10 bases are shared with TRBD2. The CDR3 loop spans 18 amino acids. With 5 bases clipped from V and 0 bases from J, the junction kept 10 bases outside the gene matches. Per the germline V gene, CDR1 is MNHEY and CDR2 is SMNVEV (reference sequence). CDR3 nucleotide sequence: TGTGCCAGCAGTACCCCGGGACTAGCGCTGAGCTCCTACAATGAGCAGTTCTTC. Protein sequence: CASSTPGLALSSYNEQFF.

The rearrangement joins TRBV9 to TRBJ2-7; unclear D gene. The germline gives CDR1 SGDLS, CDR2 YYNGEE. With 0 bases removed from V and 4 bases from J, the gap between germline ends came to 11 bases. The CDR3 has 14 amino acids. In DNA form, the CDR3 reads TGTGCCAGCAGCGTAGGTGCAGATACTTACGAGCAGTACTTC. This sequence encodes CASSVGADTYEQYF.

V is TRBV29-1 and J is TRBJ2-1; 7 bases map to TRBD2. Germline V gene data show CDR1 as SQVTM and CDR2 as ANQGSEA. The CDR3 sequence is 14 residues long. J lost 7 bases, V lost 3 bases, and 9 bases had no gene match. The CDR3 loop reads CSVEWGRVGNEQFF. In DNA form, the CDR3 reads TGCAGCGTTGAGTGGGGGAGGGTGGGTAATGAGCAGTTCTTC.

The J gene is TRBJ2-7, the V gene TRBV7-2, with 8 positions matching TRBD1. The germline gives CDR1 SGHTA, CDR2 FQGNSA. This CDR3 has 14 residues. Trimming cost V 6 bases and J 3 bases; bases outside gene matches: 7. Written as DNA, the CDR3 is TGTGCCAGCAGATTACAGGGGGGTCTCTACGAGCAGTACTTC. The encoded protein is CASRLQGGLYEQYF.

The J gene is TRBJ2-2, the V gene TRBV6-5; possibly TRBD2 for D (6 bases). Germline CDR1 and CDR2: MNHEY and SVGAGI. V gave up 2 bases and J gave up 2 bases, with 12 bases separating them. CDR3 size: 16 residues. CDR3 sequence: CASSYQRGLNTGELFF. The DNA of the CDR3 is TGTGCCAGCAGTTACCAGCGCGGACTAAACACCGGGGAGCTGTTTTTT.

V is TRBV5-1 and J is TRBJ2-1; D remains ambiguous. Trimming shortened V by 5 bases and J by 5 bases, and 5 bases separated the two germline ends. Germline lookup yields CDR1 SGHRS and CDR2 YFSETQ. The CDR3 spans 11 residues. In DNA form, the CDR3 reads TGCGCCAGCAGACAGCACAATGAGCAGTTCTTC. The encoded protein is CASRQHNEQFF.

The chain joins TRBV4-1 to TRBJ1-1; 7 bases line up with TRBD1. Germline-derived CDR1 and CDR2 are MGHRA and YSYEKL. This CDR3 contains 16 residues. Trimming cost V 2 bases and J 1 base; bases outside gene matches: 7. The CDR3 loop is CASSQKTGARNTEAFF. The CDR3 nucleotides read TGCGCCAGCAGCCAAAAAACAGGGGCCAGGAACACTGAAGCTTTCTTT.

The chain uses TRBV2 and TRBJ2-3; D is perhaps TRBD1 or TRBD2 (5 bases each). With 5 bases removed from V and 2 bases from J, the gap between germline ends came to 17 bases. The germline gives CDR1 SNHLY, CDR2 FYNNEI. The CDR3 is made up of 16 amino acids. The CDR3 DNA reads TGTGCCAGCAGTACTGGGGGTAGAGGGTCCACAGATACGCAGTATTTT. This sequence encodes CASSTGGRGSTDTQYF.

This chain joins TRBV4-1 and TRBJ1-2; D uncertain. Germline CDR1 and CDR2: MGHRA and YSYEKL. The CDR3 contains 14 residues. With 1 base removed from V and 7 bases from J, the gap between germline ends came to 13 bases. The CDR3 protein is CASSQGRFSGGYTF. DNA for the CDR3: TGCGCCAGCAGCCAAGGGAGATTCTCGGGTGGCTACACCTTC.

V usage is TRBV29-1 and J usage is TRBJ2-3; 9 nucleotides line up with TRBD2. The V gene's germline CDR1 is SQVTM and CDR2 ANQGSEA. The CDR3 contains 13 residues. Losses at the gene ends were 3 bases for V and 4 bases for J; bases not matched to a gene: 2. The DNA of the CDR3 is TGCAGCGTTGACGGCGGGGGGGCAGATACGCAGTATTTT. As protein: CSVDGGGADTQYF.

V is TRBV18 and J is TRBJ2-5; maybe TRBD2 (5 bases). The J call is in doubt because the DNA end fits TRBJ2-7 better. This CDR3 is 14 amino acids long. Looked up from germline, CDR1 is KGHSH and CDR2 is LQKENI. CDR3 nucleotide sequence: TGTGCCAGCTCACCAGGCGGGCAGATCTACGAGCAGTACTTC. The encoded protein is CASSPGGQIYEQYF.

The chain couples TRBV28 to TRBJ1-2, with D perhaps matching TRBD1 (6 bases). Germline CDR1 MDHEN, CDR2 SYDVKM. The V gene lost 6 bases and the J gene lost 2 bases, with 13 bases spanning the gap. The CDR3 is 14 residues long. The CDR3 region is CASRQSTGNYGYTF. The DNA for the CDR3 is TGTGCCAGCAGACAATCGACAGGAAACTATGGCTACACCTTC.

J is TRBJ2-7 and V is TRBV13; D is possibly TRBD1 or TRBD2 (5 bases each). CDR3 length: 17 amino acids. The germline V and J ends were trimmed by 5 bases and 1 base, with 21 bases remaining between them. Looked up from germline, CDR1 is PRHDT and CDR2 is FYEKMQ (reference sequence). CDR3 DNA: TGTGCCAGCAGCCCGAAGGGACCCTCGATGATTTCCTACGAGCAGTACTTC. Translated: CASSPKGPSMISYEQYF.

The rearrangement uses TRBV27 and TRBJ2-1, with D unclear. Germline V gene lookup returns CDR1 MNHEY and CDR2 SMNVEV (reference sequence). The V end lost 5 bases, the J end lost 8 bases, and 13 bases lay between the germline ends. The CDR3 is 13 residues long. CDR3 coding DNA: TGTGCCAGCAGTGGCATTAATCGCGATGAGCAGTTCTTC. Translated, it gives CASSGINRDEQFF.

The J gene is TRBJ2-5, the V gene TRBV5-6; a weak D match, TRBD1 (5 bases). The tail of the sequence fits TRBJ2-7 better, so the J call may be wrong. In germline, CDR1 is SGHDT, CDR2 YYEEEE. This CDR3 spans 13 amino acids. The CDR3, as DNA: TGTGCCAGCAGCATGACAGCCTCCTACGAGCAGTACTTC. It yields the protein CASSMTASYEQYF.